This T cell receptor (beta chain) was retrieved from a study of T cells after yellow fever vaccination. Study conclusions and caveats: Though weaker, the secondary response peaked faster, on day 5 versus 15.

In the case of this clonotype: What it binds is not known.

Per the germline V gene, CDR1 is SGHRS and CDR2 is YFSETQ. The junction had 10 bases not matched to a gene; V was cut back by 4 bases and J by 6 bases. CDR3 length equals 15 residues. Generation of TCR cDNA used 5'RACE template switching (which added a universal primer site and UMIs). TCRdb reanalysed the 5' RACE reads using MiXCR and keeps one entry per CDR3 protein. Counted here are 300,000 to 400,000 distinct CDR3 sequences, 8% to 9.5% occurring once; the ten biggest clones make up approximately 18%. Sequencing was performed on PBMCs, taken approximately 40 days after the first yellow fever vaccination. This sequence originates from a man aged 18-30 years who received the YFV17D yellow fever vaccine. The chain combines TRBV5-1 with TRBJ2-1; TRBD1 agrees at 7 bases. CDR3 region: CASSLRTGVGNEQFF. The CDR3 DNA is TGCGCCAGCAGCCTAAGAACAGGGGTCGGCAATGAGCAGTTCTTC.